The 8 T cell receptor beta chains given below trace back to one sample, sequenced in a study of cytomegalovirus exposure and HLA in healthy donors. The PCR used 60 Vbeta and 13 Jbeta primers. Sequenced by immunoSEQ multiplex PCR; TCRdb stores in-frame clones only, minus some. The sample contains 200,000 to 250,000 clones, around 80% of which appear only once. Sequences were obtained from PBMCs. The source of these receptors is a woman in her forties in good health and CMV-seropositive.

The rearrangement uses TRBV7-9 and TRBJ1-6; TRBD1 matches at 9 bases. The CDR3 runs to 14 residues. Germline CDR1 and CDR2: SEHNR and FQNEAQ (reference sequence). The V gene end was trimmed by 5 bases and the J gene end by 8 bases; junction bases not matched to a gene: 4. CDR3 region: CASSPGQGHSPLHF. As DNA, the CDR3 is TGTGCCAGCAGCCCGGGACAGGGCCATTCACCCCTCCACTTT.

This chain joins TRBV6-5 and TRBJ1-1, with a tentative D call TRBD1 (5 bases). The CDR3 contains 15 residues. CDR1 is MNHEY and CDR2 is SVGAGI in the germline V gene. The V and J ends lost 8 bases and 1 base respectively, with 17 bases between them. The CDR3 region has the DNA TGTGCCAGCCTCCGCGGGGGGGAGGCGAACACTGAAGCTTTCTTT. It specifies CASLRGGEANTEAFF.

The chain has TRBV18 and TRBJ1-2, with D possibly being TRBD1 (6 bases). This CDR3 has 16 residues. Germline V gene data show CDR1 as KGHSH and CDR2 as LQKENI. Trimming stripped 2 bases from V and 4 bases from J, with 17 bases between. The CDR3 sequence: CASSPRQAPAAYGYTF. In DNA, the CDR3 is TGTGCCAGCTCACCAAGACAGGCGCCTGCGGCCTATGGCTACACCTTC.

This sequence joins TRBV10-3 and TRBJ2-7; D not certain. Per germline, CDR1 ENHRY and CDR2 SYGVKD. The length of the CDR3 is 14 residues. Trimming took off 7 bases at V and 2 bases at J, with 15 bases between the two ends. Written as DNA, the CDR3 is TGTGCCATCAAGCAAACAACAGACGCCTACGAGCAGTACTTC. Its translation: CAIKQTTDAYEQYF.

This clone was seen once. In DNA form, the CDR3 reads TGTGCCAGCAGCTTGCTAGCGGGGGGGAGGAATGAGCAGTTCTTC. Its protein product is CASSLLAGGRNEQFF. J is TRBJ2-1 and V is TRBV5-4, with TRBD2 matching 12 bases. Germline CDR1 reads SGHNT; CDR2 reads YYREEE (reference sequence). Unmatched junction bases numbered 3, after V lost 1 base and J lost 7 bases. This CDR3 comprises 15 residues. The full variable domain, completed using reference TRBV5-4 and TRBJ2-1, is ETGVTQSPTHLIKTRGQQVTLRCSSQSGHNTVSWYQQALGQGPQFIFQYYREEENGRGNFPPRFSGLQFPNYSSELNVNALELDDSALYLCASSLLAGGRNEQFFGPGTRLTVL.

The gene calls are TRBV5-1 and TRBJ2-1, with a weak D call TRBD1 (5 bases). Trimming removed 4 bases at V and 8 bases at J, with 19 bases between. This CDR3 has 15 amino acids. CDR1 SGHRS and CDR2 YFSETQ come from the germline V gene. The CDR3 DNA is TGCGCCAGCAGCCTCAACAGGCCCCCCGTCCATGAGCAGTTCTTC. This gives the protein CASSLNRPPVHEQFF. Based on the CDR3 plus reference TRBV5-1 and TRBJ2-1, the full variable domain is KAGVTQTPRYLIKTRGQQVTLSCSPISGHRSVSWYQQTPGQGLQFLFEYFSETQRNKGNFPGRFSGRQFSNSRSEMNVSTLELGDSALYLCASSLNRPPVHEQFFGPGTRLTVL.

This chain uses TRBV11-2 with TRBJ2-4; D is uncertain. Trimming left V 1 base short and J 6 bases short, with 7 bases between. The CDR3 contains 13 residues. Germline CDR1 reads SGHAT; CDR2 reads FQNNGV. The CDR3: CASSLGQVNIQYF. The CDR3 nucleotides read TGTGCCAGCAGCTTAGGGCAGGTAAACATTCAGTACTTC.

In its sample, this clone was seen a few times. The rearrangement joins TRBV19 to TRBJ2-7; 9 nucleotides match TRBD1. Trimming at V came to 6 bases and at J to 3 bases, leaving 9 bases not matched to a gene. Germline V lookup: CDR1 LNHDA, CDR2 SQIVND (reference sequence). The CDR3 has 15 residues. The CDR3 sequence: CASSGPGQGHYEQYF. CDR3 nucleotide sequence: TGTGCCAGTAGCGGACCGGGACAGGGACACTACGAGCAGTACTTC.